Only a few counts were recorded for the clone carrying this T cell receptor (beta chain). Its target is not known. Extraction of RNA preceded its reverse transcription into cDNA, which served as the sequencing template. This table comes from immunoSEQ multiplex PCR, and its TCRdb copy is limited to in-frame clones, with some not included. This sample has 150,000 or so clones, with over 45% found just once. This sample is part of a study of CD8+ T cells in alopecia areata. Across the study: The study gave treated patients oral tofacitinib at 5 to 10 mg twice daily.

Study results and limitations: There were also resident alphabeta T cells of normal skin sequenced in scalp samples. Affected lesional scalp, above all in alopecia totalis/universalis, was more clonal than normal scalp.

Specimen: CD4+ T cells sorted from blood. The TCR comes from a human donor with alopecia areata.

The CDR3 coding sequence is TGTGCCAGTAGTATGGGCTCATGGGAGCAGTTCTTC. Its translation is CASSMGSWEQFF. The chain has TRBV19 and TRBJ2-1; no clear D. CDR1 LNHDA and CDR2 SQIVND come from the germline V gene (reference sequence). V dropped 3 bases and J dropped 10 bases, with 10 bases sitting between them. CDR3 length: 12 amino acids.